This T cell receptor (beta chain) was retrieved from a study of identical twins. Findings of the study overall: Modeled out-of-frame TCR alpha sharing in monozygotic twins fell below observed levels. Invariant cells of the MAIT and iNKT types might have partly distorted the zero-insertion analyses.

With no exceptions, donors were healthy Caucasians. This clonotype appeared many times. Its antigen is unidentified. Through template switching, a universal primer site was introduced, and the cDNA contained unique molecular identifiers. TCRdb recomputed calls from the 5' RACE reads with MiXCR, one row per CDR3 protein. The data show approximately 670,000 distinct CDR3 sequences, 6% to 6.5% seen once. The length of the CDR3 is 14 residues. Germline CDR1 and CDR2: SEHNR and FQNEAQ (reference sequence). The V and J ends lost 4 bases and 4 bases respectively, with 11 bases between them. The chain combines TRBV7-9 with TRBJ2-1; D not certain. The sample comprised naive T cells sorted from blood. This clonotype originated in a man younger than 35 in good health. CDR3 nucleotides: TGTGCCAGCAGCTCAACCGGTCATTACAATGAGCAGTTCTTC. Its translation is CASSSTGHYNEQFF.